This TCR beta chain was documented in a study of beta chain features in type 1 diabetes. The CDR3 extends over 16 amino acids. The V end was cut by 0 bases, the J end by 2 bases, with 9 bases between. The V gene's germline CDR1 is SGDLS and CDR2 YYNGEE. As every portion of the isolated RNA was reverse transcribed, the sequencing read expressed TCRB transcripts. Data came from immunoSEQ multiplex PCR; TCRdb stores just in-frame clones and leaves some out. Here the sample spans some 230,000 clones, roughly 9.6% being singletons. Purity (above 95%) was reached by all sorted populations. This clone occurred many times. This same CDR3 is encoded by further DNA sequences in the sample.

The chain uses TRBV9 and TRBJ2-6; D is perhaps TRBD1 (6 bases). The sequence was obtained from a woman aged 18-29 years in good health. Material for sequencing was naive CD4+ T cells from blood. Here the CDR3 reads CASSVGGLPGANVLTF. CDR3 coding DNA: TGTGCCAGCAGCGTAGGGGGGCTACCTGGGGCCAACGTCCTGACTTTC.